This T cell receptor (beta chain) was retrieved from a study of T-cell reconstitution after alpha-beta-depleted transplantation in children. The TCRbeta library was prepared with unique molecular identifiers. TCRdb re-called the PCR reads through MiXCR, storing one row per CDR3 protein. The data show roughly 420,000 distinct CDR3 sequences, with about a sixth seen just once and 25% to 30% held by the top ten. V lost 0 bases and J 3 bases, leaving 11 bases between the germline ends. This CDR3 spans 15 amino acids. The J gene is TRBJ1-1, the V gene TRBV12-3 or TRBV12-4; D unresolved. The specimen was PBMCs, mostly from graft donor cells, collected 360 days after TCRalphabeta/CD19-depleted stem cell transplant. This sequence was found in a boy in the first two years of life who had a stem cell transplant for Wiskott-Aldrich syndrome, so the T cells may come from the graft donor. CDR3 bases: TGTGCCAGCAGTTTAGCGGGAGGGTTGCACACTGAAGCTTTCTTT. Translated: CASSLAGGLHTEAFF.